The 18 T cell receptor beta chains below come from one sample, sequenced in a study of T cells after yellow fever vaccination. In TCRdb, the 5' RACE reads were re-called with MiXCR into one record per CDR3 protein. The data hold 400,000 to 450,000 distinct CDR3 sequences, with roughly a sixth observed a single time. The material was PBMCs, obtained before the yellow fever booster vaccination. All receptors derive from a young man who received the YFV17D yellow fever vaccine.

This clonotype was observed a few times. The rearrangement links TRBV4-2 to TRBJ1-2; D may be TRBD1 (5 bases). The V end was cut by 2 bases, the J end by 2 bases, with 6 bases between. Germline V CDR1 and CDR2: LGHNA, YNFKEQ. The CDR3 has 13 amino acids. The CDR3 region is CASSQSGNYGYTF. For the CDR3, the DNA is TGTGCCAGCAGCCAATCAGGGAACTATGGCTACACCTTC.

The chain is built from TRBV28 and TRBJ2-7, with a weak D call TRBD2 (7 bases). This CDR3 is 14 amino acids long. Trimming removed 8 bases at V and 3 bases at J, with 17 bases between. The germline gives CDR1 MDHEN, CDR2 SYDVKM. The CDR3 protein is CASGGAGDFYEQYV. The CDR3, as DNA: TGTGCCAGCGGGGGGGCCGGAGATTTCTACGAGCAGTACGTC.

This clonotype was detected many times. A junction end diverges from the germline sequence, so it may reflect a read error. V gene TRBV3-1 combines with J gene TRBJ2-3; 7 positions agree with TRBD2. The CDR3 spans 13 residues. In germline, CDR1 is LGHDT, CDR2 YNNKEL (reference sequence). CDR3 region: CASSQAGTDTQYF. For the CDR3, the DNA is TGTGCCAGCAGTCAAGCGGGGACAGATACGCAGTATTTT.

This clonotype was counted at least ten times. The chain employs TRBV5-1 and TRBJ2-5; the D is unclear. From germline, CDR1 is SGHRS and CDR2 YFSETQ. The CDR3 spans 12 residues. Trimming took off 4 bases at V and 4 bases at J, with 8 bases between the two ends. The DNA for the CDR3 is TGCGCCAGCAGCCCGCCCGGAGAGACCCAGTACTTC. It encodes CASSPPGETQYF.

V usage is TRBV6-2 or TRBV6-3 and J usage is TRBJ2-5; D not certain. Germline assignment: CDR1 MNHEY and CDR2 SVGEGT. V was cut by 6 bases and J by 5 bases, with 4 bases left in between. The CDR3 loop spans 10 amino acids. The CDR3 bases are TGTGCCAGCAGACCCGAGACCCAGTACTTC. Translated, it gives CASRPETQYF.

V and J are TRBV10-3 and TRBJ1-1; D is ambiguous. The length of the CDR3 is 13 residues. The V and J ends lost 6 bases and 3 bases respectively, with 11 bases between them. Looked up from germline, CDR1 is ENHRY and CDR2 is SYGVKD. The CDR3 bases are TGTGCCATCAGGTCGATCGAGGACACTGAAGCTTTCTTT. Protein product: CAIRSIEDTEAFF.

CDR3 coding DNA: TGTGCCAGCAGCTCGATGGAAGATACGCAGTATTTT. It yields the protein CASSSMEDTQYF. This rearrangement joins TRBV9 to TRBJ2-3; no clear D. Trimming removed 4 bases from V and 5 bases from J, with 8 bases in between. CDR3 length: 12 residues. Germline V gene sequence: CDR1 SGDLS, CDR2 YYNGEE.

This clonotype was seen a few times. The chain recombines TRBV4-1 with TRBJ2-2; possible D gene TRBD2, 5 bases. The V and J ends lost 3 bases and 3 bases respectively, with 14 bases between them. This CDR3 contains 16 residues. The germline CDR1 and CDR2 sequences are MGHRA and YSYEKL. The CDR3 protein is CASSHPSGIDTGELFF. The CDR3 DNA is TGCGCCAGCAGCCACCCCTCCGGGATCGACACCGGGGAGCTGTTTTTT.

This chain links TRBV4-1 with TRBJ2-7, with TRBD1 matching over 7 bases. CDR3 size: 18 residues. Germline CDR1 is MGHRA and CDR2 is YSYEKL. The V segment lost 0 bases and the J segment 2 bases; nucleotides outside the gene matches: 13. CDR3 sequence reads: CASSQDPRGQLRAYEQYF. DNA of the CDR3: TGCGCCAGCAGCCAAGATCCTCGGGGACAGTTGAGGGCCTACGAGCAGTACTTC.

V usage is TRBV5-1 and J usage is TRBJ2-7, with 7 bases matching TRBD2. From germline, CDR1 is SGHRS and CDR2 YFSETQ. V lost 4 bases to trimming and J lost 5 bases; unmatched junction nucleotides: 6. CDR3 length equals 13 residues. The CDR3 is CASSLSGGNEQYV. CDR3 nucleotide sequence: TGCGCCAGCAGCCTCTCGGGAGGCAACGAGCAGTACGTC.

This sequence joins TRBV20-1 and TRBJ2-1; either TRBD1 or TRBD2 may fit D (5 bases each). Germline CDR1 DFQATT, CDR2 SNEGSKA (reference sequence). The CDR3 runs to 13 residues. The germline V and J ends were trimmed by 6 bases and 7 bases, with 16 bases remaining between them. The CDR3 nucleotides read TGCAGTGCGATGGGAGCGGCAGGGAATGAGCAGTTCTTC. This encodes CSAMGAAGNEQFF.

The sample holds a few counts of this clonotype. The gene calls are TRBV7-2 and TRBJ1-5; D is undetermined. V was cut by 1 base and J by 0 bases, with 7 bases left in between. Germline CDR1 SGHTA, CDR2 FQGNSA. This CDR3 is 15 amino acids long. The CDR3: CASSLVANSNQPQHF. The CDR3 DNA sequence: TGTGCCAGCAGCTTAGTTGCGAATAGCAATCAGCCCCAGCATTTT.

This clonotype was seen only a few times. V gene TRBV7-8 combines with J gene TRBJ2-3; D is perhaps TRBD2 (5 bases). From germline, CDR1 is SGHVS and CDR2 FQNEAQ. Between the trimmed V and J ends, which lost 2 bases and 0 bases, there was a span of 15 bases. This CDR3 contains 17 residues. The CDR3 DNA reads TGTGCCAGCAGCTTACCCCGGACGGGAACTAGCACAGATACGCAGTATTTT. It encodes CASSLPRTGTSTDTQYF.

This clonotype was observed a handful of times. The V and J genes are TRBV7-3 and TRBJ1-1; the D gene is possibly TRBD1 (5 bases). Germline values: CDR1 SGHTA, CDR2 FQGTGA. The CDR3 covers 21 residues. The ends were cut back, 1 base at V and 1 base at J, with 28 bases in the middle. Here the CDR3 reads CASSLRCRLACLRDGNTEAFF. In DNA, the CDR3 is TGTGCCAGCAGCTTAAGATGTCGGCTCGCATGTCTTAGGGACGGGAACACTGAAGCTTTCTTT.

This clonotype has a handful of counts. The rearrangement uses TRBV7-2 and TRBJ2-2; possible D gene TRBD1, 5 bases. V dropped 3 bases and J dropped 5 bases, with 16 bases sitting between them. CDR1 and CDR2 (germline): SGHTA, FQGNSA. CDR3 length equals 16 residues. In DNA form, the CDR3 reads TGTGCCAGCAGCTTTTCAGGGCATATTCGAACCGGGGAGCTGTTTTTT. Its translation is CASSFSGHIRTGELFF.

This clonotype was found a few times. The chain couples TRBV4-1 to TRBJ2-1, with 14 nucleotides matching TRBD2. J gave up 8 bases and V 5 bases, and 8 bases lay outside the gene matches. Germline CDR1 is MGHRA and CDR2 is YSYEKL. The CDR3 contains 16 residues. CDR3 loop: CASSAGTSGGRDEQFF. CDR3 coding DNA: TGCGCCAGCAGCGCCGGGACTAGCGGGGGCCGGGATGAGCAGTTCTTC.

This clonotype has a handful of counts. The chain employs TRBV15 and TRBJ2-5; D remains ambiguous. The length of the CDR3 is 11 residues. CDR1 and CDR2 from the germline V gene are LNHNV and YYDKDF (reference sequence). Trimming took off 6 bases at V and 4 bases at J, with 6 bases between the two ends. The CDR3 DNA follows: TGTGCCACCAGGAGTATAGAGACCCAGTACTTC. Translating gives CATRSIETQYF.

V and J are TRBV5-1 and TRBJ2-2, with D tentatively TRBD1 or TRBD2 (6 bases each). The germline gives CDR1 SGHRS, CDR2 YFSETQ. CDR3 length equals 14 residues. V gave up 2 bases and J gave up 6 bases, with 11 bases separating them. CDR3 coding DNA: TGCGCCAGCAGCTTCCGGGGGCTAGCCGGGGAGCTGTTTTTT. This translates into CASSFRGLAGELFF. Complete variable domain (other parts from reference TRBV5-1 and TRBJ2-2): KAGVTQTPRYLIKTRGQQVTLSCSPISGHRSVSWYQQTPGQGLQFLFEYFSETQRNKGNFPGRFSGRQFSNSRSEMNVSTLELGDSALYLCASSFRGLAGELFFGEGSRLTVL.